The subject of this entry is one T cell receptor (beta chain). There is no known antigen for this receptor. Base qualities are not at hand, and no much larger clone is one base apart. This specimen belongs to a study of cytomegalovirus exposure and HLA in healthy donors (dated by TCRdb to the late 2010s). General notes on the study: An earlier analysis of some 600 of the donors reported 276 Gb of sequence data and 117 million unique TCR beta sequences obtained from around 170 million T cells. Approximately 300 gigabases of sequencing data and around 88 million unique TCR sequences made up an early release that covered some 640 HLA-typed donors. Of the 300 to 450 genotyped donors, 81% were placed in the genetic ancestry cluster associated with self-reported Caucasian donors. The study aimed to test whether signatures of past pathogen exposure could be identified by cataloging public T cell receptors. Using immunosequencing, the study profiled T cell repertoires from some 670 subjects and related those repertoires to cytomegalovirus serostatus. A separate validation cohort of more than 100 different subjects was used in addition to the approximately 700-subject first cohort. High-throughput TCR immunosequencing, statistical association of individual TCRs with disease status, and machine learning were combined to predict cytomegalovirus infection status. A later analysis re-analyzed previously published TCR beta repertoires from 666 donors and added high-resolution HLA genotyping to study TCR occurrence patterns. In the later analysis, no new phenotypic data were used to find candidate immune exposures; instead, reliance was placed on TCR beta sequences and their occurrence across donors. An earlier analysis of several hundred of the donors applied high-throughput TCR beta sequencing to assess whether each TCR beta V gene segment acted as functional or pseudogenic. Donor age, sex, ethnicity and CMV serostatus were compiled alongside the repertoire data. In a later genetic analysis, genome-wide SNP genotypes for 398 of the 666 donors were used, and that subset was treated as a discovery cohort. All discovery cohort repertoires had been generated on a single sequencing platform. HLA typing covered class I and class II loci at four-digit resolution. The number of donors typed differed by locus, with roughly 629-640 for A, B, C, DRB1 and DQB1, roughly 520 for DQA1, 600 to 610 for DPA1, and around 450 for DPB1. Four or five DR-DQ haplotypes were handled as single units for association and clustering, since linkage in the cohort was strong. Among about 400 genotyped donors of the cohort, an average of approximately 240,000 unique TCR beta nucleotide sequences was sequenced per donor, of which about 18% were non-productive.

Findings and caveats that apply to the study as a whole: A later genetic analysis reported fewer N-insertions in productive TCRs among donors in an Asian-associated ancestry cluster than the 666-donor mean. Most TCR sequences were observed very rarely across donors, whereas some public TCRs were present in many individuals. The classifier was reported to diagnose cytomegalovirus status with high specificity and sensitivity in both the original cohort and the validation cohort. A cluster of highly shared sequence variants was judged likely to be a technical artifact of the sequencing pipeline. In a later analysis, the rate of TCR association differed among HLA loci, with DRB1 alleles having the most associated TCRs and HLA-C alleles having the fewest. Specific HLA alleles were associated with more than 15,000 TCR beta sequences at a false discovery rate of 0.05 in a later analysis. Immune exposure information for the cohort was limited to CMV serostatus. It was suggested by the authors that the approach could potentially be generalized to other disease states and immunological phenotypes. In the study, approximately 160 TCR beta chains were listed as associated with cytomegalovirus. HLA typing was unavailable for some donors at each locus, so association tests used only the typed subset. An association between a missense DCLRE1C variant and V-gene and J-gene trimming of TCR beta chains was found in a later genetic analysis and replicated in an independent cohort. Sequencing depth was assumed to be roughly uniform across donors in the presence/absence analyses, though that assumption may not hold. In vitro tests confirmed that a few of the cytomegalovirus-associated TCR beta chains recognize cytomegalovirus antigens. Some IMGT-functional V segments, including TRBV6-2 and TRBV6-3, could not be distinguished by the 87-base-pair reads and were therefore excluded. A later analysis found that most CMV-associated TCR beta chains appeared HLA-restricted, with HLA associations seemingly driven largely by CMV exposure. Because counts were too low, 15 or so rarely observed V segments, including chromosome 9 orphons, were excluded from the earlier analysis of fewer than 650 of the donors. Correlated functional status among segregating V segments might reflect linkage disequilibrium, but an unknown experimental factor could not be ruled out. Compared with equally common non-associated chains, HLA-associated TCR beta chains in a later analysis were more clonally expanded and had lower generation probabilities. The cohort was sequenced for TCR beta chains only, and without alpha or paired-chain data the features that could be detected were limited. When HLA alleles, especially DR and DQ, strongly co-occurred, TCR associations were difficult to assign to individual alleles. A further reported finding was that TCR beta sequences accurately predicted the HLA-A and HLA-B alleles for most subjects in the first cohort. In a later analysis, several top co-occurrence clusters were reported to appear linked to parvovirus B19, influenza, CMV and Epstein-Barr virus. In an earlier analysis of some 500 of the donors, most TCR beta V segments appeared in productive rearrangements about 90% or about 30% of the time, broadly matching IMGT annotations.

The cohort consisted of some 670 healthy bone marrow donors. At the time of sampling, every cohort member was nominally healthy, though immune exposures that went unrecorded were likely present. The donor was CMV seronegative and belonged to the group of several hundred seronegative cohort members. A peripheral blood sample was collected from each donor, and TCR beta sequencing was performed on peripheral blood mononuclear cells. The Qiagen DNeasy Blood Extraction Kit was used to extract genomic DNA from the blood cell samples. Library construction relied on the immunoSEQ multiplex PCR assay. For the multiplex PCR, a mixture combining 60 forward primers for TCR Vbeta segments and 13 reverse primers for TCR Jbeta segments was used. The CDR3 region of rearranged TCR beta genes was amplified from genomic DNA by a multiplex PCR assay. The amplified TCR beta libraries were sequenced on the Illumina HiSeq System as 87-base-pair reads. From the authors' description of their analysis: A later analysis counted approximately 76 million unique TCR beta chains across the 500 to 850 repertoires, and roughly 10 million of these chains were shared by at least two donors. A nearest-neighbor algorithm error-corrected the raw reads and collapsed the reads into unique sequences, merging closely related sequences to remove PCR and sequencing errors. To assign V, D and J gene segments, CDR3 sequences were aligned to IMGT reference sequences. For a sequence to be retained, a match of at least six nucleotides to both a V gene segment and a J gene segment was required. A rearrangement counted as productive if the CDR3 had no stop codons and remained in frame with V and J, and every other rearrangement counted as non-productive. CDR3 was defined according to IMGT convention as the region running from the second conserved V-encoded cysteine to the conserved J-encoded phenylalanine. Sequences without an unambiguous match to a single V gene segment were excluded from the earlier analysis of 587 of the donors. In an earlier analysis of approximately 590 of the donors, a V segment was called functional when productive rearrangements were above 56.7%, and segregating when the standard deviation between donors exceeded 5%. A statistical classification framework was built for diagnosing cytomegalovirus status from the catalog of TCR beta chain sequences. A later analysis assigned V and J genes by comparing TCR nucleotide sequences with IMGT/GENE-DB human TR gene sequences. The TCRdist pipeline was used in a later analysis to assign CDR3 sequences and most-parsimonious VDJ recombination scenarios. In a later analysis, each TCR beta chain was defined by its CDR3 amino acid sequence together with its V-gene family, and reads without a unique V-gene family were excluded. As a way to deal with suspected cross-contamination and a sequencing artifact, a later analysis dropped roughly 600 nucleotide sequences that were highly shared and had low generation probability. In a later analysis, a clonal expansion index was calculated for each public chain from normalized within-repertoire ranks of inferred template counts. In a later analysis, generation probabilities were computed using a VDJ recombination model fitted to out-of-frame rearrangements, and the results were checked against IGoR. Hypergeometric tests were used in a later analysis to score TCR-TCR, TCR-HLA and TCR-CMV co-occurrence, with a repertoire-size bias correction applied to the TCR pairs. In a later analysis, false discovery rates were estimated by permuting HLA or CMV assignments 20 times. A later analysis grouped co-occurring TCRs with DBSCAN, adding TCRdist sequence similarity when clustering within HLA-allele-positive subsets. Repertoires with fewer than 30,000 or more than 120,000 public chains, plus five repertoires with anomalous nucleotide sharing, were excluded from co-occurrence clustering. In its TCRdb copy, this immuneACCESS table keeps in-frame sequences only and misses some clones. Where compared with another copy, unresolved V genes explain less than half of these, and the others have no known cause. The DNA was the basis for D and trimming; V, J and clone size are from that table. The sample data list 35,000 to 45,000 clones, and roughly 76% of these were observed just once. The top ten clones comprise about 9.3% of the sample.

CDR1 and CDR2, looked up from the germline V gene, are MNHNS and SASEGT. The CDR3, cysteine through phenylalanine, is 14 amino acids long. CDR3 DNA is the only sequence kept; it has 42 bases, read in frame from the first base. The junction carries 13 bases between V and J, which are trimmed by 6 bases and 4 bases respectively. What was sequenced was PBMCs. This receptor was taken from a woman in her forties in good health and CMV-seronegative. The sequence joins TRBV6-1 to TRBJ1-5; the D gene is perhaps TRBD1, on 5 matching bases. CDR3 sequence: CASRLGLLNQPQHF. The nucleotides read TGTGCCAGCAGGTTGGGACTCTTGAATCAGCCCCAGCATTTT.